This T cell receptor (beta chain) was recovered during a study of blood T cell repertoires in COVID-19. Study-wide background: Acute and convalescent COVID-19 specimens originated in the United States, Italy and Spain.

Authors' methods: Using reference gene primer amplification, nucleated cell counts were estimated. Clones were sequenced by immunoSEQ multiplex PCR, and TCRdb holds only the in-frame ones, with some missing. V and J calls and clone size come straight from that table; D and trimming were deduced from the DNA. The sample lists 310,000 or so clones; around 80% were seen once. V dropped 2 bases and J dropped 5; count of bases not matched to a gene: 8. Germline V gene sequence: CDR1 KGHSH, CDR2 LQKENI. This CDR3 spans 15 amino acids. Sequencing was performed on peripheral blood. The V and J genes are TRBV18 and TRBJ1-2, with TRBD1 matching over 7 bases. The clonotype was recovered from a woman aged 50 to 60 with acute or convalescent COVID-19. The CDR3 DNA is TGTGCCAGCTCACCATCCACAGGGGAGAATTATGGCTACACCTTC. It yields the protein CASSPSTGENYGYTF. Full variable domain (outside the CDR3, taken from reference TRBV18 and TRBJ1-2): NAGVMQNPRHLVRRRGQEARLRCSPMKGHSHVYWYRQLPEEGLKFMVYLQKENIIDESGMPKERFSAEFPKEGPSILRIQQVVRGDSAAYFCASSPSTGENYGYTFGSGTRLTVV.